The rows below give T cell receptor beta chains drawn from one sample of a study of blood T cell repertoires in COVID-19. The table came from immunoSEQ multiplex PCR; TCRdb's copy has only in-frame clones and leaves some out. The data show about 210,000 clones, approximately 84% seen once. Sequenced material: peripheral blood. The receptors were gathered from a woman aged 45-60 years with active or convalescent COVID-19. CDR3s include the opening cysteine and the closing phenylalanine or tryptophan. The D gene is left open where the match is weak. Clone size is shown for a subset of rows, as once, few, many or a class of expanded clone.

d_call clone_size j_call v_call cdr3_nt cdr3_aa
TRBD1 once TRBJ1-3 TRBV5-4 TGTGCCAGCAGTACAGGGGCAAGACTGTCTGGAAACACCATATATTTT CASSTGARLSGNTIYF
. . TRBJ2-6 TRBV9 TGTGCCAGCAGCCCAAGAGGAGGATCTGGGGCCAACGTCCTGACTTTC CASSPRGGSGANVLTF
. . TRBJ1-1 TRBV6-5 TGTGCCAGCAGAAGGGGTAGTGAAGCTTTCTTT CASRRGSEAFF
TRBD1 once TRBJ1-5 TRBV6-6 TGTGCCAGCAGTCCTGGACAGGGCGTGTTTAATCCGTTGCCCCAGCATTTT CASSPGQGVFNPLPQHF
TRBD1 . TRBJ1-2 TRBV3-1/TRBV3-2 TGTGCCAGCAGCCATAGGACAGGGGGAAACTACACCTTC CASSHRTGGNYTF
. . TRBJ2-1 TRBV5-1 TGCGCCAGCAGCTTGGCTCAGGGCAAGATATCTGTGCAGTTCTTC CASSLAQGKISVQFF
TRBD1 . TRBJ1-4 TRBV10-3 TGTGCCATCAGTGAGAGAAAGGGGGCTGGTGAAAAACTGTTTTTT CAISERKGAGEKLFF
TRBD1 . TRBJ2-2 TRBV2 TGTGCCAGCAGTGTAAGGACAGGGGCCCCCGGGGAGCTGTTTTTT CASSVRTGAPGELFF
TRBD2 . TRBJ2-7 TRBV5-1 TGCGCCAGCAGCTTGCGGGGACTAGCGGGAGACTCCTACGAGCAGTACTTC CASSLRGLAGDSYEQYF
. . TRBJ1-5 TRBV29-1 TGCAGCGCCGCGACAGGCGATAATCAGCCCCAGCATTTT CSAATGDNQPQHF
. . TRBJ1-3 TRBV11-2 TGTGCCAGCAGCTCCTTAGAAGGAAACACCATATATTTT CASSSLEGNTIYF
. . TRBJ1-5 TRBV7-2 TGTGCCAGCAGCATCCCAAATCAGCCCCAGCATTTT CASSIPNQPQHF
TRBD1 . TRBJ1-5 TRBV6-1 TGTGCCAGCAGTGAAGCGCAGGACAGGGGCAATCAGCCCCAGCATTTT CASSEAQDRGNQPQHF
TRBD1 once TRBJ1-2 TRBV19 TGTGCCAGTAGTAGGGGACAGGGAGGCGATGGCTACACCTTC CASSRGQGGDGYTF
TRBD1 . TRBJ1-3 TRBV27 TGTGCCAGCAGTTTATATTCTTCCGGACCAGGGGGCGGAAACACCATATATTTT CASSLYSSGPGGGNTIYF
. . TRBJ2-5 TRBV2 TGTGCCAGCAGTGCCGGGGAGGAGACCCAGTACTTC CASSAGEETQYF
. . TRBJ2-1 TRBV5-1 TGCGCCAGCAGCTCCCGACCCAGGTCGGGAAACATCTACAATGAGCAGTTCTTC CASSSRPRSGNIYNEQFF
. once TRBJ2-3 TRBV19 TGTGCCAGTAGTATGGGGGCCGGACTCACAGATACGCAGTATTTT CASSMGAGLTDTQYF
TRBD1 . TRBJ2-3 TRBV28 TGTGCCAGCAGTTTCGGGGCAGGGGGCCGGTCAGATACGCAGTATTTT CASSFGAGGRSDTQYF
TRBD2 . TRBJ2-1 TRBV29-1 TGCAGCGCCAGCACCCCACCCGGGACTAGCGTGAGCAGTGGCAATGAGCAGTTCTTC CSASTPPGTSVSSGNEQFF
. once TRBJ1-1 TRBV10-3 TGTGCCATCAGTGAGGTTCCCAGACTCATGAACACTGAAGCTTTCTTT CAISEVPRLMNTEAFF
TRBD1 . TRBJ1-6 TRBV2 TGTGCCAGCAGGGAGGGACAGGGAGGCTCACCCCTCCACTTT CASREGQGGSPLHF
TRBD2 . TRBJ2-1 TRBV19 TGTGCCAGTAGTCCGGAACTAGCGTATAATGAGCAGTTCTTC CASSPELAYNEQFF
. . TRBJ1-2 TRBV18 TGTGCCAGCTCCACCAGTACAGATGGCTACACCTTC CASSTSTDGYTF
TRBD2 . TRBJ2-7 TRBV29-1 TGCAGCGTACGGACTAGCGGGAGCTCCTACGAGCAGTACTTC CSVRTSGSSYEQYF
TRBD1 . TRBJ2-2 TRBV11-2 TGTGCCAGCAGCCTTAACCGGGACAGCAACACCGGGGAGCTGTTTTTT CASSLNRDSNTGELFF
. once TRBJ1-1 TRBV10-3 TGTGCCATCAGACAGGGAATGAACACTGAAGCTTTCTTT CAIRQGMNTEAFF
TRBD2 once TRBJ2-5 TRBV13 TGTGCCAGCAGCTTACAGTCCCCGGGGGGACAAGAGACCCAGTACTTC CASSLQSPGGQETQYF
. . TRBJ1-6 TRBV15 TGTGCCACCAGCTTCGACAGACCCTCTTCACCCCTCCACTTT CATSFDRPSSPLHF
TRBD2 . TRBJ2-3 TRBV7-9 TGTGCCAGCAGCTTTCGCACGGGGGGGCGGACGTGGGGCACAGATACGCAGTATTTT CASSFRTGGRTWGTDTQYF
. once TRBJ1-5 TRBV7-9 TGTGCCAGCAGCCCCAGCGGGGACCCGCAGCCCCAGCATTTT CASSPSGDPQPQHF
TRBD2 . TRBJ2-1 TRBV7-6 TGTGCCAGCAGCGCAATAGCGGGGGGGTACAATGAGCAGTTCTTC CASSAIAGGYNEQFF
TRBD1 . TRBJ1-1 TRBV28 TGTGCCAGCAGTTTCCGGGACAGGGGGACTGAAGCTTTCTTT CASSFRDRGTEAFF
TRBD1 . TRBJ2-2 TRBV6-5 TGTGCCGTCAGCAGGGGGCTTCGAAACACCGGGGAGCTGTTTTTT CAVSRGLRNTGELFF
. once TRBJ1-1 TRBV2 TGTGCCAGCAGTGAAACCAGGCAGAACACTGAAGCTTTCTTT CASSETRQNTEAFF
. . TRBJ1-5 TRBV6-5 TGTGCCAGCAGTTCCCGGCGGACACTCAACGATCAGCCCCAGCATTTT CASSSRRTLNDQPQHF
. . TRBJ2-5 TRBV11-3 TGTGCCAGCAGCGACAGAGGCGGTGAGACCCAGTACTTC CASSDRGGETQYF
. . TRBJ2-3 TRBV7-2 TGTGCCAGCAGCTTAAGGGGCAGGGAGGTGAGCACAGATACGCAGTATTTT CASSLRGREVSTDTQYF
. few TRBJ1-2 TRBV19 TGTGCCAGTAGTCAGCTCATCCGGGTCCCTATCTATGGCTACACCTTC CASSQLIRVPIYGYTF
. . TRBJ2-3 TRBV6-5 TGTGCCACCAGGAGGTCTCCCACAGATACGCAGTATTTT CATRRSPTDTQYF
TRBD1 . TRBJ1-2 TRBV3-1/TRBV3-2 TGTGCCAGCAGCCCGGGACAGGGTCTAGGCTACACCTTC CASSPGQGLGYTF
TRBD2 . TRBJ2-3 TRBV6-5 TGTGCCAGCACTCTCGGGGGGGCCGGAGATACGCAGTATTTT CASTLGGAGDTQYF
TRBD1 . TRBJ2-7 TRBV11-1 TGTGCCAGCAGCATCCGGGACAGGGAGTTCGAGCAGTACTTC CASSIRDREFEQYF
TRBD1 . TRBJ1-2 TRBV5-1 TGCGCCAGCAGCAGGGACAGGGATGGCTACACCTTC CASSRDRDGYTF
. . TRBJ2-3 TRBV6-6 TGTGCCACTAGCGGCACAGATACGCAGTATTTT CATSGTDTQYF
. . TRBJ1-2 TRBV10-3 TGTGCCATCAGCCGCAGGGAAAACTATGGCTACACCTTC CAISRRENYGYTF
TRBD2 . TRBJ2-7 TRBV9 TGTGCCAGCAGCGCGGGACTAGCGGGGAACGAGCAGTACTTC CASSAGLAGNEQYF
. once TRBJ1-5 TRBV10-3 TGTGCCATCAGTGAGGGGGGGGATCGACAGCCCCAGCATTTT CAISEGGDRQPQHF
TRBD2 . TRBJ2-2 TRBV12-5 TGTGCTAGTGGTTTTGGACTAGCGGGACCCAACACCGGGGAGCTGTTTTTT CASGFGLAGPNTGELFF
TRBD1 . TRBJ1-1 TRBV27 TGTGCCAGCAGTTTTCGCGCCTCCCAGGGGGTCTTGGGCACTGAAGCTTTCTTT CASSFRASQGVLGTEAFF
. . TRBJ1-1 TRBV24-1 TGTGCCACCAGTGATTTGGCCGGGGAAGCTTTCTTT CATSDLAGEAFF
. . TRBJ2-1 TRBV5-5 TGTGCCAGCAGCTTGTATCAGTTGGCTGAGCAGTTCTTC CASSLYQLAEQFF
. . TRBJ1-6 TRBV5-1 TGCGCCAGCAGCTTGGCCGGCGGGGGCGGTTCACCCCTCCACTTT CASSLAGGGGSPLHF
TRBD1 . TRBJ1-6 TRBV4-2 TGTGCCAGCAGTCTAGACAGGGGGGATAATTCACCCCTCCACTTT CASSLDRGDNSPLHF
TRBD2 once TRBJ2-1 TRBV25-1 TGTGCCAGCAGTGAATTGAGGTCTAGCGGGCAGACTTACAATGAGCAGTTCTTC CASSELRSSGQTYNEQFF
. . TRBJ1-1 TRBV4-2 TGTGCCAGCTCTAAGGCAGGGGAAACTGAAGCTTTCTTT CASSKAGETEAFF
. . TRBJ1-2 TRBV5-8 TGTGCCAGCAGCTTCAAATCGCAGGCCGTTAACTATGGCTACACCTTC CASSFKSQAVNYGYTF